This T cell receptor beta chain was obtained from a study of T cell responses to AZD1222 COVID-19 vaccine. Findings and caveats of the study: Among vaccine-associated CD4 TCRs, coverage spanned spike, with dominance at 160-218 and 743-854. Samples come after the peak T cell response, not at day 14. Within unmutated variant regions lay the reported targets of nearly half of spike-specific TCRs.

Profiling relied on immunoSEQ multiplex PCR, and the TCRdb table lists in-frame clones only, not all of them. Found here are about 190,000 clones, approximately 90% of them singletons; the top ten hold 3.6%. CDR1 is SGHNT and CDR2 is YENEEA in the germline V gene. Trimming stripped 3 bases from V and 9 bases from J, with 12 bases between. The CDR3 has 12 residues. For this clone: The target antigen is unknown.

V gene TRBV11-3 combines with J gene TRBJ2-7; D gene uncertain. Sequencing was performed on peripheral blood, taken 28 days after the second dose of the MenACWY control vaccine. The TCR was taken from an adult who received the MenACWY meningococcal vaccine as a control. CDR3 DNA: TGTGCCAGCAGCTTGTCTAATCAAGGGCAGTACTTC. This codes for CASSLSNQGQYF. The full variable domain, with the rest looked up from reference TRBV11-3 and TRBJ2-7, is EAGVVQSPRYKIIEKKQPVAFWCNPISGHNTLYWYLQNLGQGPELLIRYENEEAVDDSQLPKDRFSAERLKGVDSTLKIQPAELGDSAVYLCASSLSNQGQYFGPGTRLTVT.